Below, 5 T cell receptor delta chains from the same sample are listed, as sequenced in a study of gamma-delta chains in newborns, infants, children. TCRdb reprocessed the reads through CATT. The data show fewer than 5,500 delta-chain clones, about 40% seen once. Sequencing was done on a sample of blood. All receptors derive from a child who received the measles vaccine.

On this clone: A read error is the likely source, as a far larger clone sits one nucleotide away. Here the CDR3 reads CALGKIRQGTSWGIPVADKLIF. DNA for the CDR3: TGTGCTCTTGGGAAAATCCGCCAGGGGACGTCTTGGGGGATACCTGTCGCCGATAAACTCATCTTT. The chain combines TRDV1 with TRDJ1; 10 nucleotides match TRDD3. Losses at the gene ends were 5 bases for V and 3 bases for J; bases not matched to a gene: 27. CDR3 length: 22 amino acids. Germline V CDR1 and CDR2: TSWWSYY, QGS.

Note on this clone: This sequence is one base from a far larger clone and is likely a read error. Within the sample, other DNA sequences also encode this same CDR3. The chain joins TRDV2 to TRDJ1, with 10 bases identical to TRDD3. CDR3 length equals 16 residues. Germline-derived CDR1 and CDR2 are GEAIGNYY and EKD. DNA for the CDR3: TGTGCCTGTGATCGTACTGGGGGATGGGACACCGATAAACTTATCTTT. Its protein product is CACDRTGGWDTDKLIF.

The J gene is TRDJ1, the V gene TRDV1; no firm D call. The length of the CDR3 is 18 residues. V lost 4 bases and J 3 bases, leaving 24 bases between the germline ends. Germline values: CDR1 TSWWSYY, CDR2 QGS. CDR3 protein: CALGGYASYWRVSDKLIF. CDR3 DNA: TGTGCTCTTGGGGGATATGCCTCTTATTGGAGGGTCTCCGATAAACTCATCTTT.

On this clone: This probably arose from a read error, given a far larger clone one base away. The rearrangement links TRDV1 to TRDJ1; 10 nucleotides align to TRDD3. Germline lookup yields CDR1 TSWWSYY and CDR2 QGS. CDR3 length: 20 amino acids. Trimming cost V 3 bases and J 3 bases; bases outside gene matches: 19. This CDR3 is CALGELIPSLGDVIADKLIF. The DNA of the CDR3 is TGTGCTCTTGGGGAGCTTATTCCCTCACTGGGGGATGTTATTGCCGATAAACTCATCTTT.

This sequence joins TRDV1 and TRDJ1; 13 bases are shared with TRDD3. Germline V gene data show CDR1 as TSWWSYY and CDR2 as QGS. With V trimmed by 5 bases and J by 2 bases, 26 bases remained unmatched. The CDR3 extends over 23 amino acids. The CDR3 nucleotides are TGTGCTCTTGGGACCCGTCTTCCTACGTCCTTACTGGGGGATACGCGTGGGACCGATAAACTCATCTTT. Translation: CALGTRLPTSLLGDTRGTDKLIF.